This T cell receptor (beta chain) appears in the sequencing data of a study of cytomegalovirus exposure and HLA in healthy donors. The CDR3 runs to 17 residues. V trimming: 0 bases; J trimming: 1 base; junction bases outside the gene matches: 4. The germline V gene encodes CDR1 LGHNA and CDR2 YSLEER. The PCR contained 60 Vbeta and 13 Jbeta primers. Produced via immunoSEQ multiplex PCR; TCRdb's table is partial and in-frame only. Its table lists over 90,000 clones. V gene TRBV4-3 combines with J gene TRBJ2-2; TRBD2 agrees at 8 bases. Specimen: PBMCs. The receptor comes from a man between 35 and 55 years old in good health and CMV-seronegative. The CDR3 sequence: CASSQESLAGNTGELFF. CDR3 DNA sequence: TGCGCCAGCAGCCAAGAGTCCCTAGCGGGGAACACCGGGGAGCTGTTTTTT.